A single sample gave rise to the 12 T cell receptor beta chains below, sequenced in a study of human T cells and chemical hapten exposure. TCRdb reprocessed the RACE reads via MiXCR and lists one record per CDR3 protein. Of under 50,000 distinct CDR3 sequences listed, about 3.5% are singletons. Time point specified: healthy volunteer bleed at 6 weeks. Extraction of total RNA was performed on unfractionated whole blood. Sequencing was performed on whole blood. These receptors were collected from a human donor in good health. Some clones in this sample may be carry-over from other donors' samples.

This clonotype has ten or more counts. The chain is built from TRBV19 and TRBJ2-1, with 7 bases that match TRBD2. The V and J ends lost 6 bases and 0 bases, in that order; junction bases with no gene match: 8. This CDR3 region has 16 residues. CDR1 is LNHDA and CDR2 is SQIVND in the germline V gene (reference sequence). This chain's CDR3 is CASRDGRRDSYNEQFF. CDR3 nucleotide sequence: TGTGCCAGTAGAGACGGGAGGCGGGACTCCTACAATGAGCAGTTCTTC.

This clonotype was observed once. Possible read error: a much larger clone is one base away. V usage is TRBV12-3 or TRBV12-4 and J usage is TRBJ1-1; D is ambiguous. The CDR3 has 14 amino acids. The CDR3 DNA is TGTGCCAGCAGCTCCCGGAGGTGGGATACTGAAGCTTTGTTT. The encoded protein is CASSSRRWDTEALF.

A word on this clonotype: A much larger clone differs by one base, so this may be a read error. V usage is TRBV6-5 and J usage is TRBJ2-6; a possible D gene is TRBD1 (5 bases). Germline lookup yields CDR1 MNHEY and CDR2 SVGAGI. CDR3 length equals 12 residues. The CDR3 is CASGTGANVLAF. The CDR3 coding sequence is TGTGCCAGCGGAACTGGGGCCAACGTCCTGGCTTTC.

This clonotype was picked up a small number of times. The V gene is TRBV6-5, the J gene TRBJ1-5; 11 bases map to TRBD1. Per germline, CDR1 MNHEY and CDR2 SVGAGI. The CDR3 spans 15 residues. The junction had 6 bases not matched to a gene; V was cut back by 5 bases and J by 6 bases. CDR3 coding DNA: TGTGCCAGCAGTCTGGGACAGGGGGGAAGTCAGCCCCAGCATTTT. It specifies CASSLGQGGSQPQHF.

This clonotype was counted between two and nine times. J is TRBJ1-3 and V is TRBV3-1; TRBD1 matches 8 bases. Germline V gene lookup returns CDR1 LGHDT and CDR2 YNNKEL (reference sequence). This CDR3 has 15 amino acids. With V trimmed by 5 bases and J by 3 bases, 6 bases remained unmatched. The CDR3 spells CASSSDRGDGNTIYF. CDR3 DNA sequence: TGTGCCAGCAGCTCCGACAGGGGTGATGGAAACACCATATATTTT. Supplemented by reference TRBV3-1 and TRBJ1-3, the full variable domain reads DTAVSQTPKYLVTQMGNDKSIKCEQNLGHDTMYWYKQDSKKFLKIMFSYNNKELIINETVPNRFSPKSPDKAHLNLHINSLELGDSAVYFCASSSDRGDGNTIYFGEGSWLTVV.

Ten or more counts support this clonotype. V and J are TRBV6-1 and TRBJ1-1; D is unclear. CDR1 is MNHNS and CDR2 is SASEGT in the germline V gene. This CDR3 spans 14 amino acids. V was trimmed by 1 base and J by 8 bases, leaving 14 bases between them. CDR3 protein: CASSEGGSPTEAFF. CDR3 sequence (DNA): TGTGCCAGCAGTGAAGGGGGTTCTCCTACGGAAGCTTTCTTT.

This clonotype was seen repeatedly, ten times or more. The V call is TRBV28, the J call TRBJ2-7, with a weak D call TRBD1 (5 bases). Germline assignment: CDR1 MDHEN and CDR2 SYDVKM. V was shortened by 6 bases and J by 3 bases, with 12 bases between the two germline ends. The CDR3 runs to 13 residues. Here the CDR3 reads CASRPTGFYEQYF. In nucleotides, the CDR3 is TGTGCCAGCAGACCCACAGGTTTCTACGAGCAGTACTTC.

This clonotype occurred many times. The chain recombines TRBV20-1 with TRBJ2-7; no reliable D call. The CDR3 is 18 amino acids. Germline lookup yields CDR1 DFQATT and CDR2 SNEGSKA (reference sequence). V was clipped by 4 bases and J by 0 bases, with 25 bases between them. The CDR3, as DNA: TGCAGTGCTAATGGTATAGCCTTGGGTCGGACGCTCTCCTACGAGCAGTACTTC. As protein: CSANGIALGRTLSYEQYF.

In its sample, this clonotype was seen many times. The chain recombines TRBV4-2 with TRBJ2-7; weak D call: TRBD2 (6 bases). Germline values: CDR1 LGHNA, CDR2 YNFKEQ. Trimming shortened V by 4 bases and J by 0 bases, and 13 bases separated the two germline ends. CDR3 length: 15 residues. CDR3: CASSPLMGGSYEQYF. The CDR3 DNA follows: TGTGCCAGCAGCCCTCTAATGGGGGGCTCCTACGAGCAGTACTTC.

The V call is TRBV11-2, the J call TRBJ2-7; 7 positions match TRBD2. Germline-derived CDR1 and CDR2 are SGHAT and FQNNGV. The CDR3 has 16 amino acids. Unmatched junction bases numbered 7, after V lost 0 bases and J lost 2 bases. The CDR3: CASSLDPRGSAYEQYF. CDR3 DNA sequence: TGTGCCAGCAGCTTAGATCCGCGGGGGTCAGCCTACGAGCAGTACTTC.

This clonotype showed up many times. This chain joins TRBV5-1 and TRBJ1-6, with D possibly being TRBD1 (6 bases). The germline CDR1 and CDR2 sequences are SGHRS and YFSETQ. The ends were cut back, 0 bases at V and 8 bases at J, with 12 bases in the middle. The CDR3 is 15 amino acids. CDR3 amino acids: CASSLAGAGYSPLHF. As DNA, the CDR3 is TGCGCCAGCAGCTTGGCGGGGGCAGGGTATTCACCCCTCCACTTT.

This clonotype is categorized as medium-sized. CDR3 sequence reads: CASSLATSGPDTQYF. DNA of the CDR3: TGTGCCAGCAGCTTAGCGACTAGCGGACCAGATACGCAGTATTTT. The chain recombines TRBV7-2 with TRBJ2-3; the match to TRBD2 covers 9 bases. Germline V gene data show CDR1 as SGHTA and CDR2 as FQGNSA. The CDR3 spans 15 residues. The V gene end was trimmed by 0 bases and the J gene end by 4 bases; junction bases not matched to a gene: 2.